This record looks at one T cell receptor (beta chain) sequence and its context. Assay used: immunoSEQ multiplex PCR; TCRdb lists only in-frame clones, some missing. The sample shows under 150,000 clones, 90% to 95% of them seen only once. The entry originates in a study of T cells after somatic rescue of genetic block. The receptor was derived from a young woman. Sequenced input: peripheral blood mononuclear cells (PBMCs).

The CDR3 nucleotides read TGTGCCACCATGCCTAGGGGAGTCGTCTACGAGCAGTACTTC. Its protein product is CATMPRGVVYEQYF. V gene TRBV6-4 combines with J gene TRBJ2-7, with D perhaps matching TRBD1 or TRBD2 (5 bases each). Germline V gene data show CDR1 as MRHNA and CDR2 as SNTAGT. V lost 10 bases to trimming and J lost 3 bases, with 19 bases between them. The CDR3 sequence is 14 residues long.